This TCR beta chain was obtained from a study of T-cell memory formation after mild COVID-19. General study findings and limits: CD8+ contracting clones occupied EMRA, while CD4+ ones occupied mainly CM and EM.

The authors produced TCR alpha and TCR beta cDNA libraries with sample barcodes and UMIs by 5'RACE using constant-segment primers. One entry per CDR3 protein, called by TCRdb with MiXCR from the 5' RACE reads. The sample lists approximately 350,000 distinct CDR3 sequences, around 15% occurring once. V was shortened by 4 bases and J by 5 bases, with 15 bases between the two germline ends. The CDR3 has 15 amino acids. Germline values: CDR1 KGHDR, CDR2 SFDVKD. In its sample, this clonotype was seen a few times. The antigen is undetermined. Sequenced input: PBMCs or a T cell subset sorted from them (not recorded which). The clonotype comes from a man in his late teens or twenties who had mild COVID-19 (a few samples of this study predate the infection). Cell type and time point are not known. The V and J genes are TRBV24-1 and TRBJ2-3, with D possibly matching TRBD1 (6 bases). This chain's CDR3 is CATSDRGRAIDTQYF. CDR3 DNA sequence: TGTGCCACCAGTGACAGGGGCCGAGCCATAGATACGCAGTATTTT.